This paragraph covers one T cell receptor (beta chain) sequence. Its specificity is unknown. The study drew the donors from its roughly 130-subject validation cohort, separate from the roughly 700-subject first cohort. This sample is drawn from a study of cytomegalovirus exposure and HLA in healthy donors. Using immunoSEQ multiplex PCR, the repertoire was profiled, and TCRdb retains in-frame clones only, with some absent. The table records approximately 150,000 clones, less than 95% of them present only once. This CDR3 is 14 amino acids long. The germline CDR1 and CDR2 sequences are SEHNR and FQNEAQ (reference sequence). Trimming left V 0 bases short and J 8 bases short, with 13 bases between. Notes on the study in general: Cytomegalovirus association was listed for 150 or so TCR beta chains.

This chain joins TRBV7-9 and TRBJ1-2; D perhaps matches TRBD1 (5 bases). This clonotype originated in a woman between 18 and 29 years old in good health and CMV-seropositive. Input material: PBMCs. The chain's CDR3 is CASSLAGLPGGYTF. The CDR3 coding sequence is TGTGCCAGCAGCTTAGCAGGGCTCCCAGGGGGCTACACCTTC.